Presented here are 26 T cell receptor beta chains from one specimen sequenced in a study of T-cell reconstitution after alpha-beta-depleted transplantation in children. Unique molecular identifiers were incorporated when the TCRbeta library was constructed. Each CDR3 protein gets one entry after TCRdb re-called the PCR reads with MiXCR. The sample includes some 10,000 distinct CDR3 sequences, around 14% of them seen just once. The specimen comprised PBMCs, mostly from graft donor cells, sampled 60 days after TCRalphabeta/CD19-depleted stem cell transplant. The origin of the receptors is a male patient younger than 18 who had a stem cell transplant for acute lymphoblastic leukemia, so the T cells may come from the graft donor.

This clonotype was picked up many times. CDR3 residues: CSVERGSYGYTF. The CDR3, as DNA: TGCAGCGTTGAGAGGGGGAGCTATGGCTACACCTTC. J is TRBJ1-2 and V is TRBV29-1, with D possibly matching TRBD1 (6 bases). V dropped 3 bases and J dropped 4 bases, with 9 bases sitting between them. The CDR3 consists of 12 residues. Germline CDR1 reads SQVTM; CDR2 reads ANQGSEA.

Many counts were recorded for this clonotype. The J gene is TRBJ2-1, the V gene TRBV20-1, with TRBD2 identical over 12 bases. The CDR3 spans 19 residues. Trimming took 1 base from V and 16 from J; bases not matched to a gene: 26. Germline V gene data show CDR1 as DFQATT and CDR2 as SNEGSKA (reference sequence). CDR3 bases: TGCAGTGCTAGAGGTCCTAGCGGGAGGGCCCTCGGGGATTACAATGAGCGTTTCTTC. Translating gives CSARGPSGRALGDYNERFF.

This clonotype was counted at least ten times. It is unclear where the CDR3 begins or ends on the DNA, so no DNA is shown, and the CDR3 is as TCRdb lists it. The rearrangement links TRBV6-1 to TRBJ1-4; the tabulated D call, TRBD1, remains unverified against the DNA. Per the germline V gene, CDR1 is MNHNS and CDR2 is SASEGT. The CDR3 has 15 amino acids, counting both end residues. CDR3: CASSEKGRGEKLFFF.

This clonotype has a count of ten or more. CDR3 DNA: TGTGCCAGCAGTCTGACAGCGAGCTACGAGCAGTACTTC. This encodes CASSLTASYEQYF. This chain links TRBV6-1 with TRBJ2-7; possibly TRBD1 for D (5 bases). V gave up 5 bases and J gave up 3 bases, with 11 bases separating them. Per germline, CDR1 MNHNS and CDR2 SASEGT. This CDR3 contains 13 residues.

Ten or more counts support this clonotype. CDR3 coding DNA: TGTGCCACCAGCAGACTCCCCCGCGCGGCCGCGTTTTCACCCCTCCACTTT. Amino acids: CATSRLPRAAAFSPLHF. The rearrangement joins TRBV15 to TRBJ1-6, with D hard to call. This CDR3 is built from 17 residues. Deletions cut 2 bases from V and 9 bases from J, with 20 bases between. In germline, CDR1 is LNHNV, CDR2 YYDKDF (reference sequence).

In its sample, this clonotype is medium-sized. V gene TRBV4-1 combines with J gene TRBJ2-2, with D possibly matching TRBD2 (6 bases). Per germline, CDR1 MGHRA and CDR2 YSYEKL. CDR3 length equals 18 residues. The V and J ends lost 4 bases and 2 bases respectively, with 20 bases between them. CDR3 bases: TGCGCCAGCAGCCCCCAGCCCCGGGTGGCGGGAAACACCGGGGAGCTGTTTTTT. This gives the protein CASSPQPRVAGNTGELFF.

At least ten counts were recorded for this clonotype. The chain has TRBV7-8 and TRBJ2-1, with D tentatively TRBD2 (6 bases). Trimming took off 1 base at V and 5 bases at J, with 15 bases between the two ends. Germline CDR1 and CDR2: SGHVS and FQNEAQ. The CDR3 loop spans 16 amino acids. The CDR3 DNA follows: TGTGCCAGCAGCTTAGTTGCCGGGGGTACCAACAATGAGCAGTTCTTC. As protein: CASSLVAGGTNNEQFF.

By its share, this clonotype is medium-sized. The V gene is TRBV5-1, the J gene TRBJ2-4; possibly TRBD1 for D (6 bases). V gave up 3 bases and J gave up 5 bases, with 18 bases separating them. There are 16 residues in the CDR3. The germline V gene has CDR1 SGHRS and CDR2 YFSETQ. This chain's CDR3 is CASSWPFQGRENIQYF. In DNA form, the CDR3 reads TGCGCCAGCAGCTGGCCCTTTCAGGGGCGGGAAAACATTCAGTACTTC.

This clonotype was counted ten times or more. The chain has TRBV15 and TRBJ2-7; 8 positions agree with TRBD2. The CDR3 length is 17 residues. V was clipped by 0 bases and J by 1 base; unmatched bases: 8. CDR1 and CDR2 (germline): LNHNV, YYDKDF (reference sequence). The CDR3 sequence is CATSRDFLAGVSYEQYF. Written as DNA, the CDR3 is TGTGCCACCAGCAGAGATTTTCTAGCGGGTGTTTCCTACGAGCAGTACTTC.

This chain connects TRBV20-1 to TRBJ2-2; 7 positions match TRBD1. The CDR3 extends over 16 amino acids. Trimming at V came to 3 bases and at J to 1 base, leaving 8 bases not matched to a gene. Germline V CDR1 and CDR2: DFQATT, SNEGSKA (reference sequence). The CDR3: CSARETGTVNTGELFF. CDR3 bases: TGCAGTGCTAGGGAAACCGGGACAGTGAACACCGGGGAGCTGTTTTTT.

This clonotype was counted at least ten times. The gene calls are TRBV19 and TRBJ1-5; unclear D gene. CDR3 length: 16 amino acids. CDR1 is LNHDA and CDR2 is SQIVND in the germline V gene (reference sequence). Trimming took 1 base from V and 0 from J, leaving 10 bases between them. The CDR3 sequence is CASSIVTADSNQPQHF. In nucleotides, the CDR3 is TGTGCCAGTAGTATAGTCACGGCCGATAGCAATCAGCCCCAGCATTTT.

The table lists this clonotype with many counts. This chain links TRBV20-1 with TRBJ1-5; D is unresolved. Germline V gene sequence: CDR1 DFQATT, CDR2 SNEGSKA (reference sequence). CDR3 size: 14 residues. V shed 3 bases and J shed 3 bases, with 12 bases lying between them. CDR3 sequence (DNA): TGCAGTGCTAGTGCGGCCGGGTCCAATCAGCCCCAGCATTTT. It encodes CSASAAGSNQPQHF.

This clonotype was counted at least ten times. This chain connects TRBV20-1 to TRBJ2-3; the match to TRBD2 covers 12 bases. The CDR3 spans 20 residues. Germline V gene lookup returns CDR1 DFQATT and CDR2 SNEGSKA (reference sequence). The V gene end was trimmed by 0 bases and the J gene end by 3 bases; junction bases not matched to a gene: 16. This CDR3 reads CSARDEDPSGRAKLTDTQYF. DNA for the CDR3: TGCAGTGCTAGAGATGAGGACCCTAGCGGGAGGGCCAAGTTGACAGATACGCAGTATTTT.

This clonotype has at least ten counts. The CDR3 nucleotides are TGTGCCAGCAGTTTATCGGGGCGCGGGGGATACAATGAGCAGTTCTTC. Translating it yields CASSLSGRGGYNEQFF. The J gene is TRBJ2-1, the V gene TRBV12-3 or TRBV12-4; TRBD2 aligns across 7 bases. V trimming: 2 bases; J trimming: 4 bases; junction bases outside the gene matches: 8. The CDR3 consists of 16 residues.

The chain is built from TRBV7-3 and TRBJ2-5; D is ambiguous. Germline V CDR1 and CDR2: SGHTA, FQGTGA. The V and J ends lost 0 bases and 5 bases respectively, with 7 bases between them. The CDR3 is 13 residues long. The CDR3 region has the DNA TGTGCCAGCAGCTTAACTTCTTGGGAGACCCAGTACTTC. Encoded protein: CASSLTSWETQYF. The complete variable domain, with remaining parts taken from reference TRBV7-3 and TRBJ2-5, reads GAGVSQTPSNKVTEKGKYVELRCDPISGHTALYWYRQSLGQGPEFLIYFQGTGAADDSGLPNDRFFAVRPEGSVSTLKIQRTERGDSAVYLCASSLTSWETQYFGPGTRLLVL.

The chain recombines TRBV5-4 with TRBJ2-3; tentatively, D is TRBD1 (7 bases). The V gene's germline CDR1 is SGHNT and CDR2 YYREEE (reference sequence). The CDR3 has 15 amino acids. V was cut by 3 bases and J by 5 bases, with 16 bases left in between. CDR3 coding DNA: TGTGCCAGCAGCTCCAGGGGGGCCGGAGGAGATACGCAGTATTTT. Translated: CASSSRGAGGDTQYF. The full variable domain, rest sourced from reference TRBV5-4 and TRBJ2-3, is ETGVTQSPTHLIKTRGQQVTLRCSSQSGHNTVSWYQQALGQGPQFIFQYYREEENGRGNFPPRFSGLQFPNYSSELNVNALELDDSALYLCASSSRGAGGDTQYFGPGTRLTVL.

The CDR3 loop is CASSSLGGINTIYF. As DNA, the CDR3 is TGTGCCAGCAGCTCCCTAGGGGGGATCAACACCATATATTTT. V gene TRBV9 combines with J gene TRBJ1-3; D is possibly TRBD1 (6 bases). This CDR3 is 14 amino acids long. Trimming stripped 4 bases from V and 7 bases from J, with 15 bases between. The V gene's germline CDR1 is SGDLS and CDR2 YYNGEE.

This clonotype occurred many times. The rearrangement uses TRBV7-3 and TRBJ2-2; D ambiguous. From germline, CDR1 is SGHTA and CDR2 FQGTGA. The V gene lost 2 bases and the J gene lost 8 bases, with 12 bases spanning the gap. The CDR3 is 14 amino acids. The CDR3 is CASSLRGDLGELFF. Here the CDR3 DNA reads TGTGCCAGCAGCTTACGAGGTGATTTAGGGGAGCTGTTTTTT.

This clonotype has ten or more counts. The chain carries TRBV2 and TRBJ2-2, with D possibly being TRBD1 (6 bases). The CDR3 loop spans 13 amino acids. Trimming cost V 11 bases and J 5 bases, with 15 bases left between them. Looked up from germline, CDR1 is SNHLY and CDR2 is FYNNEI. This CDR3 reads CARQGLGTGELFF. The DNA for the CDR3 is TGTGCCCGCCAGGGGTTGGGGACCGGGGAGCTGTTTTTT.

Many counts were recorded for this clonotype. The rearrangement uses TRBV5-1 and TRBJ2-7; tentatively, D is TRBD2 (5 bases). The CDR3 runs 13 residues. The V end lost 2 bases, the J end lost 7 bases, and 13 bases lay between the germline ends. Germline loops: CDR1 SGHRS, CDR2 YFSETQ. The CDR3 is CASSLRGAGEQYF. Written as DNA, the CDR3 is TGCGCCAGCAGCTTACGGGGAGCTGGTGAGCAGTACTTC.

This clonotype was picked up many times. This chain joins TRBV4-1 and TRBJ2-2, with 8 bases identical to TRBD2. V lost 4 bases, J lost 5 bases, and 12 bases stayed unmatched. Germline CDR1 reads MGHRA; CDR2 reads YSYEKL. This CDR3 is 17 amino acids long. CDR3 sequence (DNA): TGCGCCAGCAGCCGCAACTCGGGGGGGCCTGGGACCGGGGAGCTGTTTTTT. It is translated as CASSRNSGGPGTGELFF.

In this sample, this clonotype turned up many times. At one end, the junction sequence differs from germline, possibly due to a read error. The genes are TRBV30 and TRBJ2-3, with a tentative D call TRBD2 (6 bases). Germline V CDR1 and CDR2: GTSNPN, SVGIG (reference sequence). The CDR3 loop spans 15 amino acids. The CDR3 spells CAWSVHGSLTDTHYF. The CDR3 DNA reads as TGTGCCTGGAGTGTACACGGGAGTCTTACAGATACGCACTATTTT.

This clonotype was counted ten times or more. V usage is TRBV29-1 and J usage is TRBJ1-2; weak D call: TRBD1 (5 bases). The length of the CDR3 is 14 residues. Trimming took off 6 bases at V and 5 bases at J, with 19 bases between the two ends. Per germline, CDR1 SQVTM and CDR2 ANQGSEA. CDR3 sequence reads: CSVFDKGIGYGYTF. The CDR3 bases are TGCAGCGTGTTTGACAAGGGGATAGGGTATGGCTACACCTTC. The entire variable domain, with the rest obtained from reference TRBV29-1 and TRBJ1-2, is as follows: SAVISQKPSRDICQRGTSLTIQCQVDSQVTMMFWYRQQPGQSLTLIATANQGSEATYESGFVIDKFPISRPNLTFSTLTVSNMSPEDSSIYLCSVFDKGIGYGYTFGSGTRLTVV.

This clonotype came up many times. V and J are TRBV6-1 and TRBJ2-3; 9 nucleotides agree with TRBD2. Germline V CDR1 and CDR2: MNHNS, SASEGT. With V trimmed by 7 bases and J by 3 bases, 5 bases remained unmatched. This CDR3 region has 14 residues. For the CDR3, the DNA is TGTGCCAGCAAGCCTAGCGGGACTACAGATACGCAGTATTTT. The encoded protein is CASKPSGTTDTQYF.

CDR3 in DNA: TGCAGCGTCACTACCCAGGGAAGGGTCTACAATGAGCAGTTCTTC. This gives the protein CSVTTQGRVYNEQFF. The chain joins TRBV29-1 to TRBJ2-1; TRBD1 might be the D (5 bases). The V gene's germline CDR1 is SQVTM and CDR2 ANQGSEA. CDR3 length equals 15 residues. V lost 6 bases, J lost 3 bases, and 18 bases lay in between.

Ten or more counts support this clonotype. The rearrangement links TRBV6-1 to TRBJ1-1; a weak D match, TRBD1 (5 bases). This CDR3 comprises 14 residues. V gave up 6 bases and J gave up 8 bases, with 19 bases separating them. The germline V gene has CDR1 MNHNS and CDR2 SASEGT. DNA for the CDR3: TGTGCCAGCAGCGTGGGACGTCTAAACCCCGAAGCTTTCTTT. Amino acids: CASSVGRLNPEAFF.